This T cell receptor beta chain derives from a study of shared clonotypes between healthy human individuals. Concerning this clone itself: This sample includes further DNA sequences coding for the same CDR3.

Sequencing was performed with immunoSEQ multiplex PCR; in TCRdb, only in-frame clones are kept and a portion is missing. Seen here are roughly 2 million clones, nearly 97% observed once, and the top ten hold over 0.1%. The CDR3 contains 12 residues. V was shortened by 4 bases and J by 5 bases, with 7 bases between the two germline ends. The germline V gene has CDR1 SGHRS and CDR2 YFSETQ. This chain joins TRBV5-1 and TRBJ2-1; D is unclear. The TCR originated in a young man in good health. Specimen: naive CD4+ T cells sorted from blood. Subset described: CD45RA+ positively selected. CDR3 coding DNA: TGCGCCAGCAGCCTCACAGACAATGAGCAGTTCTTC. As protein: CASSLTDNEQFF.